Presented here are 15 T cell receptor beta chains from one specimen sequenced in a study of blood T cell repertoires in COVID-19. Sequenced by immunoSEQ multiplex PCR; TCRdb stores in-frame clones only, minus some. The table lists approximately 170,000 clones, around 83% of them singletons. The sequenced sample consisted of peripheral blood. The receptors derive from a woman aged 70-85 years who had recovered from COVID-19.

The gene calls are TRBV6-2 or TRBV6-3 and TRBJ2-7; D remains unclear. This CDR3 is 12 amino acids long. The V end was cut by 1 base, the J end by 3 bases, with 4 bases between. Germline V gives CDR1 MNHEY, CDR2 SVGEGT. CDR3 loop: CASSYYLYEQYF. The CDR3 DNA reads TGTGCCAGCAGTTACTATCTCTACGAGCAGTACTTC.

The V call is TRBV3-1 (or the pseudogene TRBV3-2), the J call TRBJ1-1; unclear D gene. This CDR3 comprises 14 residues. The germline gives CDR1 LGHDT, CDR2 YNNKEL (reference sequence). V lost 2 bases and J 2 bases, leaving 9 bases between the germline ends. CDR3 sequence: CASSQPPVNTEAFF. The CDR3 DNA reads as TGTGCCAGCAGCCAACCCCCGGTAAACACTGAAGCTTTCTTT.

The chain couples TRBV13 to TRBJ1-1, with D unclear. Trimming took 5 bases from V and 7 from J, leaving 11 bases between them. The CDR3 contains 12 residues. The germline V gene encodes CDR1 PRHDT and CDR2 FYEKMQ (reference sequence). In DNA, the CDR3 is TGTGCCAGCAGCCGGTGGGCAGATGAAGCTTTCTTT. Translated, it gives CASSRWADEAFF.

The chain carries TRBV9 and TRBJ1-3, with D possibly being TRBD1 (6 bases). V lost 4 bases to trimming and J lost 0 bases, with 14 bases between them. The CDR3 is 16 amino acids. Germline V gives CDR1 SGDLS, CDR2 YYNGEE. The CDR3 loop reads CASSSRTDSSGNTIYF. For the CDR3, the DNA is TGTGCCAGCAGCTCCCGGACAGACTCCTCTGGAAACACCATATATTTT.

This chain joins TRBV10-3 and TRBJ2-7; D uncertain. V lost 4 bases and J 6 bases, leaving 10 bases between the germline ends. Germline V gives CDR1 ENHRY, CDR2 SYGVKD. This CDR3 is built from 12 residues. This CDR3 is CAISGGTAEQYF. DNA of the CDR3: TGTGCCATCAGTGGAGGCACTGCCGAGCAGTACTTC.

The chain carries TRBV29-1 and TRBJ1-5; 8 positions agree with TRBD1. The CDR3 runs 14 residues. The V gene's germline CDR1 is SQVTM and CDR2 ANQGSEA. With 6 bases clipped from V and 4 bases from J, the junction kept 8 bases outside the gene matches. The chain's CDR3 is CSVADRGWNQPQHF. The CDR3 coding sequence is TGCAGCGTGGCCGACAGGGGTTGGAATCAGCCCCAGCATTTT.

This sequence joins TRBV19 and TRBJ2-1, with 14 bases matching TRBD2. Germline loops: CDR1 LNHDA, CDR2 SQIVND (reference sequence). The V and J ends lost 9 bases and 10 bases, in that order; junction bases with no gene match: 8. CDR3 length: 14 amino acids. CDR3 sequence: CASTTSGRAREQFF. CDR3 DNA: TGTGCCAGCACGACTAGCGGGAGGGCCAGAGAGCAGTTCTTC.

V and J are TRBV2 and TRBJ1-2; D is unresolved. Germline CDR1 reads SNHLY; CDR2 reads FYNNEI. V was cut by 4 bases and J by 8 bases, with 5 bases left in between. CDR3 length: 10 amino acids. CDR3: CASSVGGYTF. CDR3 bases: TGTGCCAGCAGTGTCGGGGGCTACACCTTC.

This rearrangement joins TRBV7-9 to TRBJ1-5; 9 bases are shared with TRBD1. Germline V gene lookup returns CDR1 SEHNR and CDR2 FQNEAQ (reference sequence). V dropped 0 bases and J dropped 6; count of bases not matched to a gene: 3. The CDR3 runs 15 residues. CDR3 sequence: CASSLAQDRGQPQHF. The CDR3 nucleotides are TGTGCCAGCAGCTTAGCACAGGACAGGGGTCAGCCCCAGCATTTT.

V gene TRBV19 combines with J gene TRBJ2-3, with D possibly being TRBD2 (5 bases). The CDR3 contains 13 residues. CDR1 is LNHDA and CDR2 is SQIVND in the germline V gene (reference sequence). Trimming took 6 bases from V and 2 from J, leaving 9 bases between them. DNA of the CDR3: TGTGCCAGTAGCCTGGACTTCACAGATACGCAGTATTTT. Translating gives CASSLDFTDTQYF.

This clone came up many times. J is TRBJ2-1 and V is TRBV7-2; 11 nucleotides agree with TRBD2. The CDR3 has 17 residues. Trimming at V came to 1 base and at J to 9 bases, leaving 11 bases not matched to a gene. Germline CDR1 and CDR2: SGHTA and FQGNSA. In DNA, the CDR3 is TGTGCCAGCAGCTTAGGTTTAGCGGGGGGGCCCCGGGGTGAGCAGTTCTTC. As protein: CASSLGLAGGPRGEQFF. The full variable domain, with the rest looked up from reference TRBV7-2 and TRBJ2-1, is GAGVSQSPSNKVTEKGKDVELRCDPISGHTALYWYRQSLGQGLEFLIYFQGNSAPDKSGLPSDRFSAERTGGSVSTLTIQRTQQEDSAVYLCASSLGLAGGPRGEQFFGPGTRLTVL.

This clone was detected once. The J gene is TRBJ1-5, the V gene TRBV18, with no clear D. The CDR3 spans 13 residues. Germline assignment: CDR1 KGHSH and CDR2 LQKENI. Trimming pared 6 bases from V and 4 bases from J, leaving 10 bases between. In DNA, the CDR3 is TGTGCCAGCTCCCCCGAGGCAAATCAGCCCCAGCATTTT. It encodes CASSPEANQPQHF.

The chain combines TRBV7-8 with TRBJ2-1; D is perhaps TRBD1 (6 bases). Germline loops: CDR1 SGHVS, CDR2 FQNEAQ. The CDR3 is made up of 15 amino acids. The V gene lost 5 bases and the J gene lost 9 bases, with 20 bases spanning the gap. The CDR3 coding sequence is TGTGCCAGCAGCCCTAGAGGGGGTAGGTCCCTTGAGCAGTTCTTC. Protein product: CASSPRGGRSLEQFF. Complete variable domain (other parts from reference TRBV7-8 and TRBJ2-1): GAGVSQSPRYKVAKRGQDVALRCDPISGHVSLFWYQQALGQGPEFLTYFQNEAQLDKSGLPSDRFFAERPEGSVSTLKIQRTQQEDSAVYLCASSPRGGRSLEQFFGPGTRLTVL.

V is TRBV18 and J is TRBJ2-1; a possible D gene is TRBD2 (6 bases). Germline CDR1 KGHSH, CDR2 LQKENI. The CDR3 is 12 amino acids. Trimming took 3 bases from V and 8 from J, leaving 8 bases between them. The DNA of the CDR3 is TGTGCCAGCTCACCGGGGGGATATGAGCAGTTCTTC. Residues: CASSPGGYEQFF.

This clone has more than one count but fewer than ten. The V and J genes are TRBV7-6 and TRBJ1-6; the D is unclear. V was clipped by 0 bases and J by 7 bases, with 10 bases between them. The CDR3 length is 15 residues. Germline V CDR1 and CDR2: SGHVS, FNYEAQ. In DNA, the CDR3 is TGTGCCAGCAGCTTAGCCGGGGTTGGGAATTCACCCCTCCACTTT. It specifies CASSLAGVGNSPLHF. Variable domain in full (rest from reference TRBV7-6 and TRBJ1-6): GAGVSQSPRYKVTKRGQDVALRCDPISGHVSLYWYRQALGQGPEFLTYFNYEAQQDKSGLPNDRFSAERPEGSISTLTIQRTEQRDSAMYRCASSLAGVGNSPLHFGNGTRLTVT.